The clone carrying this TCR beta chain occurred once. The assay was immunoSEQ multiplex PCR, and TCRdb's table has in-frame clones only and misses some. The data show roughly 430,000 clones, 88% seen once. The sample belongs to a study of blood T cell repertoires in COVID-19. In the 2 weeks before study entry, exposed participants met a COVID-19 case, which was PCR-confirmed or clinician-diagnosed. Germline V gene sequence: CDR1 SGHRS, CDR2 YFSETQ. Deletions cut 1 base from V and 5 bases from J, with 16 bases between. The CDR3 is 16 residues long. This chain connects TRBV5-1 to TRBJ2-1, with D perhaps matching TRBD1 (5 bases). This sequence originates from a woman aged 18-30 years who had been exposed to COVID-19. Material for sequencing was PBMCs or T cells enriched from blood (not recorded which). This CDR3 reads CASSLIGRVENNEQFF. The CDR3 DNA is TGCGCCAGCAGCTTGATCGGCAGGGTAGAAAACAATGAGCAGTTCTTC. The full variable domain, rest sourced from reference TRBV5-1 and TRBJ2-1, is KAGVTQTPRYLIKTRGQQVTLSCSPISGHRSVSWYQQTPGQGLQFLFEYFSETQRNKGNFPGRFSGRQFSNSRSEMNVSTLELGDSALYLCASSLIGRVENNEQFFGPGTRLTVL.